This entry concerns a single T cell receptor (beta chain). Antigen: not known. This specimen includes other DNA sequences encoding the same CDR3. This entry comes from a study of cytomegalovirus exposure and HLA in healthy donors. Study-level points and caveats: Three CMV-associated chains proved CMV antigen-specific in vitro. For most TCR sequences rarity was the rule, although some public TCRs occurred in many donors. 87-base-pair reads could not separate some V segments, including TRBV6-2 and TRBV6-3. TCR beta V- and J-gene trimming, according to a later analysis, was linked to a missense DCLRE1C variant.

Vbeta (60) and Jbeta (13) primers were used in the PCR. Only in-frame clones appear in the TCRdb table, and some are missing; sequencing was by immunoSEQ multiplex PCR. The table records about 160,000 clones, 75% to 90% of them present only once. This CDR3 is 12 amino acids long. V dropped 5 bases and J dropped 6 bases, with 11 bases sitting between them. The germline gives CDR1 SGHNT, CDR2 YYREEE (reference sequence). Sequencing was done on a sample of PBMCs. The rearrangement links TRBV5-4 to TRBJ1-2, with D perhaps matching TRBD1 (5 bases). The sequence was collected from a woman between 18 and 29 years old in good health and CMV-seronegative. The CDR3 coding sequence is TGTGCCAGCAGTAACAGGATAGATGGCTACACCTTC. It translates to CASSNRIDGYTF.